These 29 T cell receptor beta chains came from one sample sequenced in a study of cytomegalovirus exposure and HLA in healthy donors. The PCR employed 60 Vbeta primers together with 13 Jbeta primers. Sequenced by immunoSEQ multiplex PCR; TCRdb stores in-frame clones only, minus some. This sample has about 170,000 clones, with 65% to 85% found just once. The sequenced sample consisted of PBMCs. Receptors originate from a man aged 35-49 years in good health and CMV-seropositive.

The chain joins TRBV14 to TRBJ1-4, with 7 bases fitting TRBD1. The CDR3 is made up of 13 amino acids. Germline CDR1 SGHDN, CDR2 FVKESK. V gave up 4 bases and J gave up 7 bases; unmatched junction bases: 3. CDR3 sequence: CASSPTGVEKLFF. The CDR3 DNA reads as TGTGCCAGCAGCCCCACAGGGGTTGAAAAACTGTTTTTT.

The chain couples TRBV30 to TRBJ1-5; 9 nucleotides line up with TRBD1. V shed 2 bases, J shed 5 bases, and the junction held 1 base outside the gene matches. The CDR3 length is 13 residues. Germline V gives CDR1 GTSNPN, CDR2 SVGIG (reference sequence). CDR3: CAWSRQGDQPQHF. The CDR3 DNA follows: TGTGCCTGGAGTCGACAGGGGGATCAGCCCCAGCATTTT.

The rearrangement links TRBV6-5 to TRBJ2-4; 7 positions agree with TRBD1. From germline, CDR1 is MNHEY and CDR2 SVGAGI. CDR3 length: 11 amino acids. The V gene end was trimmed by 6 bases and the J gene end by 15 bases; junction bases not matched to a gene: 8. The CDR3 DNA sequence: TGTGCCAGCAGCTCGGGACAGCATCTGTACTTC. Amino acid sequence: CASSSGQHLYF.

This rearrangement joins TRBV6-1 to TRBJ1-6; D gene uncertain. Germline CDR1 is MNHNS and CDR2 is SASEGT. This CDR3 spans 16 amino acids. Trimming left V 3 bases short and J 0 bases short, with 9 bases between. The CDR3 bases are TGTGCCAGCAGTGACGTATGGAGCTCCTATAATTCACCCCTCCACTTT. It specifies CASSDVWSSYNSPLHF.

For this clone: Other DNA sequences within the sample encode an identical CDR3. The J gene is TRBJ2-1, the V gene TRBV12-5; no definite D call. CDR3 size: 13 residues. From germline, CDR1 is LGHNT and CDR2 FRNRAP. The V end lost 0 bases, the J end lost 5 bases, and 5 bases lay between the germline ends. CDR3: CASGLVSDNEQFF. CDR3 in DNA: TGTGCTAGTGGTTTGGTATCGGACAATGAGCAGTTCTTC.

The chain combines TRBV7-8 with TRBJ2-5; 8 positions agree with TRBD2. V shed 3 bases, J shed 5 bases, and the junction held 8 bases outside the gene matches. Looked up from germline, CDR1 is SGHVS and CDR2 is FQNEAQ. The CDR3 totals 15 residues. CDR3 sequence reads: CASSFDGGAWETQYF. In DNA, the CDR3 is TGTGCCAGCAGCTTCGACGGGGGGGCCTGGGAGACCCAGTACTTC.

The chain recombines TRBV18 with TRBJ1-5; D possibly corresponds to TRBD1 (5 bases). Germline V gives CDR1 KGHSH, CDR2 LQKENI. This CDR3 comprises 15 residues. Trimming stripped 1 base from V and 4 bases from J, with 11 bases between. The CDR3 region is CASSPQNRLNQPQHF. In DNA form, the CDR3 reads TGTGCCAGCTCACCACAGAACAGGTTGAATCAGCCCCAGCATTTT.

This clone was detected a few times. The chain joins TRBV20-1 to TRBJ2-5; the D is unclear. Judging by the DNA end, TRBJ2-7 fits better; the J call may be wrong. The CDR3 extends over 11 amino acids. CDR1 is DFQATT, CDR2 SNEGSKA, per germline (reference sequence). In DNA, the CDR3 is TGCAGTGCTAGACAGGCCTACGAGCAGTACTTC. Translating gives CSARQAYEQYF.

The gene calls are TRBV6-5 and TRBJ1-3, with D hard to call. The germline V and J ends were trimmed by 2 bases and 0 bases, with 8 bases remaining between them. The germline V gene has CDR1 MNHEY and CDR2 SVGAGI. The CDR3 runs to 15 residues. The CDR3 reads CASSYSRGSGNTIYF. CDR3 bases: TGTGCCAGCAGTTACAGTCGGGGCTCTGGAAACACCATATATTTT.

The chain's CDR3 is CASSVGSLGANVLTF. The CDR3 DNA reads TGTGCCAGCAGCGTCGGGAGCCTTGGGGCCAACGTCCTGACTTTC. This chain joins TRBV9 and TRBJ2-6; possible D gene TRBD2, 6 bases. V lost 2 bases, J lost 3 bases, and 9 bases lay in between. The CDR3 contains 15 residues. Germline-derived CDR1 and CDR2 are SGDLS and YYNGEE.

This rearrangement joins TRBV7-2 to TRBJ2-5, with TRBD2 matching 12 bases. This CDR3 comprises 16 residues. V lost 1 base to trimming and J lost 7 bases; unmatched junction nucleotides: 7. Germline-derived CDR1 and CDR2 are SGHTA and FQGNSA. Here the CDR3 DNA reads TGTGCCAGCAGCTTAGGGACTAGCGGGGCCAGGGGGACCCAGTACTTC. Residues: CASSLGTSGARGTQYF. The entire variable domain, with the rest obtained from reference TRBV7-2 and TRBJ2-5, is as follows: GAGVSQSPSNKVTEKGKDVELRCDPISGHTALYWYRQSLGQGLEFLIYFQGNSAPDKSGLPSDRFSAERTGGSVSTLTIQRTQQEDSAVYLCASSLGTSGARGTQYFGPGTRLLVL.

The chain combines TRBV5-1 with TRBJ1-2; D perhaps matches TRBD1 (5 bases). Trimming shortened V by 0 bases and J by 7 bases, and 13 bases separated the two germline ends. CDR3 length: 14 amino acids. Germline V gene sequence: CDR1 SGHRS, CDR2 YFSETQ. The CDR3 DNA reads TGCGCCAGCAGCTTGGTCACCGAAAGGGGTGGCTACACCTTC. It yields the protein CASSLVTERGGYTF. Full variable domain (rest looked up from reference TRBV5-1 and TRBJ1-2): KAGVTQTPRYLIKTRGQQVTLSCSPISGHRSVSWYQQTPGQGLQFLFEYFSETQRNKGNFPGRFSGRQFSNSRSEMNVSTLELGDSALYLCASSLVTERGGYTFGSGTRLTVV.

The rearrangement uses TRBV1 and TRBJ1-5. TRBV1 is annotated as a pseudogene. The CDR3 spans 18 residues. Written as DNA, the CDR3 is TGCACCAGCAGCCAGAAAGGGGAGGGACGGTGGAACAATCAGCCCCAGCATTTT. Translated: CTSSQKGEGRWNNQPQHF.

This clone has a single count. The chain joins TRBV11-2 to TRBJ2-1, with 8 nucleotides matching TRBD2. There are 17 residues in the CDR3. Trimming at V came to 1 base and at J to 5 bases, leaving 10 bases not matched to a gene. Germline V CDR1 and CDR2: SGHAT, FQNNGV. The CDR3 is CASSLVWGLAGDNEQFF. Written as DNA, the CDR3 is TGTGCCAGCAGCTTAGTTTGGGGGCTAGCGGGCGACAATGAGCAGTTCTTC. Using reference TRBV11-2 and TRBJ2-1 for the parts outside the CDR3, the full variable domain is EAGVAQSPRYKIIEKRQSVAFWCNPISGHATLYWYQQILGQGPKLLIQFQNNGVVDDSQLPKDRFSAERLKGVDSTLKIQPAKLEDSAVYLCASSLVWGLAGDNEQFFGPGTRLTVL.

The rearrangement joins TRBV19 to TRBJ2-2; 7 nucleotides agree with TRBD2. CDR3 size: 16 residues. In germline, CDR1 is LNHDA, CDR2 SQIVND (reference sequence). Trimming took 7 bases from V and 4 from J; bases not matched to a gene: 12. CDR3 coding DNA: TGTGCCAGTAAGCCGATGGGGGGGGAGAGCACCGGGGAGCTGTTTTTT. This codes for CASKPMGGESTGELFF. Variable domain in full (rest from reference TRBV19 and TRBJ2-2): DGGITQSPKYLFRKEGQNVTLSCEQNLNHDAMYWYRQDPGQGLRLIYYSQIVNDFQKGDIAEGYSVSREKKESFPLTVTSAQKNPTAFYLCASKPMGGESTGELFFGEGSRLTVL.

The chain employs TRBV27 and TRBJ1-2; D call uncertain. Germline assignment: CDR1 MNHEY and CDR2 SMNVEV (reference sequence). The CDR3 consists of 15 residues. V was clipped by 6 bases and J by 5 bases, with 19 bases between them. The CDR3: CASRGGSGLYYGYTF. The CDR3 coding sequence is TGTGCCAGCAGAGGAGGATCCGGATTATATTATGGCTACACCTTC.

V and J are TRBV4-3 and TRBJ2-4, with 7 bases that match TRBD2. The germline V gene encodes CDR1 LGHNA and CDR2 YSLEER. The V gene end was trimmed by 2 bases and the J gene end by 8 bases; junction bases not matched to a gene: 6. The CDR3 is made up of 14 amino acids. The CDR3 spells CASSQLAERDIQYF. In DNA, the CDR3 is TGCGCCAGCAGCCAACTAGCGGAAAGGGACATTCAGTACTTC.

This clone appeared a few times. The chain joins TRBV7-9 to TRBJ2-1; D remains unclear. This CDR3 has 15 residues. V shed 2 bases and J shed 2 bases, with 10 bases lying between them. CDR1 SEHNR and CDR2 FQNEAQ come from the germline V gene (reference sequence). The CDR3 here is CASSLLLQAYNEQFF. In DNA form, the CDR3 reads TGTGCCAGCAGCTTACTCCTCCAGGCCTACAATGAGCAGTTCTTC.

This clone was seen only a few times. The V and J genes are TRBV30 and TRBJ2-5; 7 bases fit TRBD2. CDR1 GTSNPN and CDR2 SVGIG come from the germline V gene (reference sequence). J gave up 6 bases and V 8 bases, and 12 bases lay outside the gene matches. This CDR3 spans 13 amino acids. This chain's CDR3 is CAGDRGGSKTQYF. Written as DNA, the CDR3 is TGTGCCGGCGACCGGGGAGGGTCGAAGACCCAGTACTTC.

This clone came up a few times. The chain recombines TRBV10-3 with TRBJ1-6, with 7 bases aligning to TRBD1. The J segment lost 6 bases and the V segment lost 6 bases, leaving 8 bases of the junction unmatched. The CDR3 has 15 amino acids. Germline V CDR1 and CDR2: ENHRY, SYGVKD. CDR3 loop: CAIRYGTARNSPLHF. As DNA, the CDR3 is TGTGCCATCAGGTACGGGACAGCCCGTAATTCACCCCTCCACTTT.

In DNA, the CDR3 is TGTGCCAGTAGTCCCTCGGACAGGGTTTCTGAAGCTTTCTTT. Translation gives CASSPSDRVSEAFF. This chain links TRBV19 with TRBJ1-1, with 8 bases identical to TRBD1. Trimming at V came to 5 bases and at J to 6 bases, leaving 8 bases not matched to a gene. CDR1 is LNHDA, CDR2 SQIVND, per germline (reference sequence). The CDR3 totals 14 residues.

The V gene is TRBV5-6, the J gene TRBJ1-2; 7 bases fit TRBD1. The germline gives CDR1 SGHDT, CDR2 YYEEEE. The CDR3 contains 15 residues. The junction had 9 bases not matched to a gene; V was cut back by 2 bases and J by 5 bases. The CDR3 sequence is CASSLYQQGTYGYTF. In DNA, the CDR3 is TGTGCCAGCAGCTTATACCAACAGGGGACTTATGGCTACACCTTC.

The V and J genes are TRBV6-1 and TRBJ1-2; no clear D gene. V lost 8 bases to trimming and J lost 8 bases, with 18 bases between them. The length of the CDR3 is 13 residues. Germline V gene data show CDR1 as MNHNS and CDR2 as SASEGT. This chain's CDR3 is CASREEPLRGYTF. The CDR3, as DNA: TGTGCCAGCCGGGAGGAGCCCCTACGCGGCTACACCTTC.

This clone has just a few counts. At the DNA level, this CDR3 is encoded by other sequences in the same sample as well. The rearrangement links TRBV27 to TRBJ1-5; D remains ambiguous. Germline V gene sequence: CDR1 MNHEY, CDR2 SMNVEV (reference sequence). V was shortened by 5 bases and J by 6 bases, with 8 bases between the two germline ends. The CDR3 sequence is 12 residues long. Written as DNA, the CDR3 is TGTGCCAGCAGTCCCCCAGGTCAGCCCCAGCATTTT. Protein: CASSPPGQPQHF.

With respect to this clone: The junction does not match germline at one end; this may be a read error. This chain joins TRBV7-7 and TRBJ2-3; 8 bases match TRBD2. The germline V gene encodes CDR1 SSHAT and CDR2 FNYEAQ (reference sequence). CDR3 length equals 13 residues. CDR3 protein: CASSPGGADTQYF. The CDR3 DNA reads TGTGCTAGCAGCCCCGGGGGGGCAGATACGCAGTATTTT.

The genes are TRBV19 and TRBJ1-1, with D possibly matching TRBD1 (5 bases). Germline V gives CDR1 LNHDA, CDR2 SQIVND (reference sequence). The V end was cut by 4 bases, the J end by 1 base, with 10 bases between. This CDR3 is built from 14 residues. CDR3 loop: CASSTRQWNTEAFF. CDR3 sequence (DNA): TGTGCCAGTAGTACTCGACAGTGGAACACTGAAGCTTTCTTT. The variable domain in full, completed from reference TRBV19 and TRBJ1-1, reads DGGITQSPKYLFRKEGQNVTLSCEQNLNHDAMYWYRQDPGQGLRLIYYSQIVNDFQKGDIAEGYSVSREKKESFPLTVTSAQKNPTAFYLCASSTRQWNTEAFFGQGTRLTVV.

The chain has TRBV4-1 and TRBJ1-2, with D maybe TRBD1 (6 bases). Deletions cut 2 bases from V and 8 bases from J, with 21 bases between. Per germline, CDR1 MGHRA and CDR2 YSYEKL. This CDR3 region has 16 residues. The CDR3 DNA reads as TGCGCCAGCAGCCAATCATACCTGGTACAGGGTCACGGCTACACCTTC. Its protein product is CASSQSYLVQGHGYTF.

The V call is TRBV7-9, the J call TRBJ1-4, with 8 nucleotides matching TRBD1. Germline V gene data show CDR1 as SEHNR and CDR2 as FQNEAQ (reference sequence). The CDR3 consists of 14 residues. V trimming: 5 bases; J trimming: 6 bases; junction bases outside the gene matches: 5. CDR3 amino acids: CASSQKDRDEKLFF. The DNA of the CDR3 is TGTGCCAGCAGCCAGAAGGACAGGGATGAAAAACTGTTTTTT.

The chain's CDR3 is CASSILRQGIYEQYF. CDR3 sequence (DNA): TGTGCCAGCAGCATACTTCGACAGGGGATCTACGAGCAGTACTTC. The chain links TRBV7-9 to TRBJ2-7; 8 bases align to TRBD1. The CDR3 extends over 15 amino acids. The germline CDR1 and CDR2 sequences are SEHNR and FQNEAQ (reference sequence). Unmatched junction bases numbered 9, after V lost 5 bases and J lost 3 bases. Full variable domain (rest looked up from reference TRBV7-9 and TRBJ2-7): DTGVSQNPRHKITKRGQNVTFRCDPISEHNRLYWYRQTLGQGPEFLTYFQNEAQLEKSRLLSDRFSAERPKGSFSTLEIQRTEQGDSAMYLCASSILRQGIYEQYFGPGTRLTVT.